This entry lists 17 T cell receptor beta chains sequenced from one sample in a study of blood T cell repertoires in COVID-19. This table comes from immunoSEQ multiplex PCR, and its TCRdb copy is limited to in-frame clones, with some not included. This sample has about 210,000 clones, with around 80% found just once. The source material was peripheral blood. The receptors come from a woman in her forties with acute or convalescent COVID-19.

The rearrangement uses TRBV7-2 and TRBJ1-6; no clear D gene. The CDR3 runs 15 residues. Trimming shortened V by 2 bases and J by 4 bases, and 9 bases separated the two germline ends. Per germline, CDR1 SGHTA and CDR2 FQGNSA. As DNA, the CDR3 is TGTGCCAGCAGCTTATACGGTTCTTATAATTCACCCCTCCACTTT. Protein: CASSLYGSYNSPLHF. The whole variable domain, remainder taken from reference TRBV7-2 and TRBJ1-6, is GAGVSQSPSNKVTEKGKDVELRCDPISGHTALYWYRQSLGQGLEFLIYFQGNSAPDKSGLPSDRFSAERTGGSVSTLTIQRTQQEDSAVYLCASSLYGSYNSPLHFGNGTRLTVT.

The gene calls are TRBV6-5 and TRBJ1-2; D is perhaps TRBD1 (5 bases). This CDR3 region has 11 residues. CDR1 and CDR2 (germline): MNHEY, SVGAGI. The V and J ends lost 8 bases and 5 bases respectively, with 9 bases between them. The CDR3 protein is CASYGTYGYTF. As DNA, the CDR3 is TGTGCCAGCTACGGGACTTATGGCTACACCTTC.

The J gene is TRBJ1-2, the V gene TRBV18; 10 nucleotides align to TRBD1. Losses at the gene ends were 2 bases for V and 2 bases for J; bases not matched to a gene: 8. Germline values: CDR1 KGHSH, CDR2 LQKENI. The CDR3 extends over 17 amino acids. CDR3: CASSPSAGTGENYGYTF. The CDR3, as DNA: TGTGCCAGCTCACCATCAGCCGGGACAGGGGAAAACTATGGCTACACCTTC.

The V gene is TRBV2, the J gene TRBJ2-1, with 8 bases that match TRBD2. This CDR3 comprises 12 residues. The J segment lost 14 bases and the V segment lost 3 bases, leaving 6 bases of the junction unmatched. CDR1 SNHLY and CDR2 FYNNEI come from the germline V gene. DNA for the CDR3: TGTGCCAGCAGTGAGCCCGGGAGGGGTGAGTTCTTC. Protein: CASSEPGRGEFF.

The rearrangement links TRBV27 to TRBJ2-7, with TRBD1 matching over 11 bases. The CDR3 contains 15 residues. The junction had 5 bases not matched to a gene; V was cut back by 5 bases and J by 2 bases. CDR1 and CDR2 from the germline V gene are MNHEY and SMNVEV (reference sequence). The CDR3 DNA is TGTGCCAGCAGTCCTGGACAGGGGGCAACCTACGAGCAGTACTTC. Encoded protein: CASSPGQGATYEQYF.

This chain joins TRBV28 and TRBJ2-7; 8 bases map to TRBD1. J gave up 6 bases and V 2 bases, and 6 bases lay outside the gene matches. CDR1 and CDR2 (germline): MDHEN, SYDVKM. The CDR3 consists of 14 residues. DNA for the CDR3: TGTGCCAGCAGTTTAGCCAGGGGGCAGGGCGAGCAGTACTTC. It yields the protein CASSLARGQGEQYF.

This rearrangement joins TRBV24-1 to TRBJ1-1, with D unclear. The ends were cut back, 9 bases at V and 6 bases at J, with 22 bases in the middle. Germline V gene sequence: CDR1 KGHDR, CDR2 SFDVKD. The CDR3 length is 15 residues. This chain's CDR3 is CATSPRGEKSAEAFF. The CDR3 bases are TGTGCCACCTCCCCCCGAGGTGAGAAAAGCGCTGAAGCTTTCTTT.

Turning to this clone: Germline and junction disagree at one end, which may indicate a read error. At the DNA level, this CDR3 is encoded by other sequences in the same sample as well. The J gene is TRBJ2-7, the V gene TRBV18, with D possibly being TRBD2 (5 bases). The CDR3 has 13 amino acids. CDR1 and CDR2 (germline): KGHSH, LQKENI. Written as DNA, the CDR3 is TGTGCTAGCTCACCGCGGGCCACCTACGAGCAGTACTTC. Encoded protein: CASSPRATYEQYF.

The rearrangement uses TRBV12-3 or TRBV12-4 and TRBJ2-3, with D hard to call. The CDR3 is 12 residues long. The V end lost 6 bases, the J end lost 2 bases, and 6 bases lay between the germline ends. The CDR3 coding sequence is TGTGCCAGCAGCCCCTACACAGATACGCAGTATTTT. This sequence encodes CASSPYTDTQYF.

The chain uses TRBV6-5 and TRBJ2-7; 10 bases map to TRBD1. This CDR3 has 13 residues. Germline values: CDR1 MNHEY, CDR2 SVGAGI. J gave up 9 bases and V 5 bases, and 7 bases lay outside the gene matches. CDR3 in amino acids: CASSRDRGEGQYF. Here the CDR3 DNA reads TGTGCCAGCAGTAGGGACAGGGGAGAGGGGCAGTACTTC.

J is TRBJ2-3 and V is TRBV29-1; perhaps TRBD2 as D (6 bases). The CDR3 extends over 12 amino acids. V lost 7 bases and J 4 bases, leaving 12 bases between the germline ends. From germline, CDR1 is SQVTM and CDR2 ANQGSEA. The chain's CDR3 is CSGLGGPDTQYF. In DNA, the CDR3 is TGCAGCGGCCTCGGAGGGCCAGATACGCAGTATTTT.

This sequence joins TRBV19 and TRBJ2-4, with TRBD2 identical over 9 bases. The CDR3 is 20 amino acids. Germline V CDR1 and CDR2: LNHDA, SQIVND (reference sequence). The junction had 22 bases not matched to a gene; V was cut back by 2 bases and J by 8 bases. CDR3 protein: CASSIIRGAGRSGRKDIQYF. DNA for the CDR3: TGTGCCAGTAGTATAATACGTGGTGCGGGGCGTAGCGGGAGAAAAGACATTCAGTACTTC.

The rearrangement joins TRBV10-3 to TRBJ1-4; 7 nucleotides align to TRBD1. The V segment lost 0 bases and the J segment 7 bases; nucleotides outside the gene matches: 5. This CDR3 contains 15 residues. CDR1 and CDR2 (germline): ENHRY, SYGVKD. CDR3 nucleotides: TGTGCCATCAGTGAGTCGACAGGGTCGGGTGAAAAACTGTTTTTT. This codes for CAISESTGSGEKLFF.

The V call is TRBV19, the J call TRBJ1-6; possibly TRBD1 for D (5 bases). Germline loops: CDR1 LNHDA, CDR2 SQIVND (reference sequence). V lost 6 bases, J lost 9 bases, and 12 bases lay in between. CDR3 length equals 13 residues. The CDR3 DNA sequence: TGTGCCAGTAGCCCGAAAAGGGGTTCACCCCTCCACTTT. It translates to CASSPKRGSPLHF. Full variable domain (rest looked up from reference TRBV19 and TRBJ1-6): DGGITQSPKYLFRKEGQNVTLSCEQNLNHDAMYWYRQDPGQGLRLIYYSQIVNDFQKGDIAEGYSVSREKKESFPLTVTSAQKNPTAFYLCASSPKRGSPLHFGNGTRLTVT.

J is TRBJ2-3 and V is TRBV24-1, with a possible D match to TRBD2 (6 bases). Trimming left V 4 bases short and J 6 bases short, with 10 bases between. CDR3 size: 13 residues. The germline CDR1 and CDR2 sequences are KGHDR and SFDVKD. This CDR3 reads CATSEGGTDTQYF. The DNA of the CDR3 is TGTGCCACCAGTGAGGGGGGAACCGATACGCAGTATTTT.

The chain combines TRBV20-1 with TRBJ2-1; 11 bases match TRBD2. The CDR3 runs to 16 residues. Germline V gives CDR1 DFQATT, CDR2 SNEGSKA (reference sequence). Losses at the gene ends were 4 bases for V and 1 base for J; bases not matched to a gene: 6. The CDR3 sequence: CSATEGLAASYNEQFF. CDR3 sequence (DNA): TGCAGTGCTACTGAGGGACTAGCGGCTTCCTACAATGAGCAGTTCTTC.

This clone was counted between two and nine times. This chain links TRBV6-5 with TRBJ1-1; 10 positions match TRBD1. This CDR3 is built from 12 residues. The germline gives CDR1 MNHEY, CDR2 SVGAGI. Trimming at V came to 2 bases and at J to 10 bases, leaving 1 base not matched to a gene. The CDR3 bases are TGTGCCAGCAGTTACGGGACAGGGGTAGCTTTCTTT. It codes for CASSYGTGVAFF.